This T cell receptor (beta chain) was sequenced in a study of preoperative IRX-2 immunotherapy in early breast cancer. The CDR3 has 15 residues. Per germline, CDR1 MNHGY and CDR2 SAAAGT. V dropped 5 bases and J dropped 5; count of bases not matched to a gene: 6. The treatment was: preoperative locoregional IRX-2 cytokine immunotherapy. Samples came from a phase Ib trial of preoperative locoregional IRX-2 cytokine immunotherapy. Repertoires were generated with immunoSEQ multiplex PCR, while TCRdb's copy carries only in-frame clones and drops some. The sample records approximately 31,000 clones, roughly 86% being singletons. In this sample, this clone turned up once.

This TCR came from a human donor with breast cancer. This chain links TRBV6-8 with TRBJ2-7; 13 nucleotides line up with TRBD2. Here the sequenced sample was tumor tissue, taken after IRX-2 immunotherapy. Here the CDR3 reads CASSLLAGGPHEQYV. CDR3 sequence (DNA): TGTGCCAGCAGTCTACTAGCGGGGGGGCCCCACGAGCAGTACGTC.